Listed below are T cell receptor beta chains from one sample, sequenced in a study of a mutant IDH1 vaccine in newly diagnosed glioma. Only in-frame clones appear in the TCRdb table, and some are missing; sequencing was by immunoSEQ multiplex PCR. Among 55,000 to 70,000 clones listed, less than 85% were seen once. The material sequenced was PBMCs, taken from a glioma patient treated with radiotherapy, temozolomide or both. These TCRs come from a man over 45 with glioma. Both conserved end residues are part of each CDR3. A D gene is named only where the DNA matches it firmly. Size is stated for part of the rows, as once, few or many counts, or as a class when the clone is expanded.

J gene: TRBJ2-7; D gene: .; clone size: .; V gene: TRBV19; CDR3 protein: CASSIGYFGLGYEQYF; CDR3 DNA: TGTGCCAGTAGTATAGGTTATTTTGGGCTCGGATACGAGCAGTACTTC
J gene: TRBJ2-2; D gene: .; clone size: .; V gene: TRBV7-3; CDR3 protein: CASSPSPTGELFF; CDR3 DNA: TGTGCCAGCAGCCCTAGCCCCACCGGGGAGCTGTTTTTT
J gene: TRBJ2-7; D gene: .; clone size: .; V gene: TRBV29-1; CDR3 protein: CSVGGGGITYEQYF; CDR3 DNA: TGCAGCGTTGGGGGCGGGGGCATAACCTACGAGCAGTACTTC
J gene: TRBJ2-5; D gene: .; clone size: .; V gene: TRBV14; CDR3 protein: CASSLRGAVTQYF; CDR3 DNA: TGTGCCAGCAGCCTAAGGGGTGCGGTGACCCAGTACTTC
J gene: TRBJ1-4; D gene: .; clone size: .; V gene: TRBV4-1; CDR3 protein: CASSQDRGLSNEKLFF; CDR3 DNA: TGCGCCAGCAGCCAAGATAGGGGACTAAGTAATGAAAAACTGTTTTTT
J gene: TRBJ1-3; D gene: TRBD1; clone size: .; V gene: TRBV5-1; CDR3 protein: CASSLPGGTGGNTIYF; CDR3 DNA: TGCGCCAGCAGCTTGCCAGGGGGAACTGGAGGAAACACCATATATTTT
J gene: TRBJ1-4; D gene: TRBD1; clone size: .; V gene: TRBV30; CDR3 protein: CAWNRGRNEKLFF; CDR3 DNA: TGTGCCTGGAACAGGGGCCGCAATGAAAAACTGTTTTTT
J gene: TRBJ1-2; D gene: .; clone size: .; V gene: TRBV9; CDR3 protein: CASSVSTVPSYGYTF; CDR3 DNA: TGTGCCAGCAGCGTATCGACGGTCCCCTCCTATGGCTACACCTTC
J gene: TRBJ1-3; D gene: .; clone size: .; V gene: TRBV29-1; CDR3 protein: CSVTRGSGNTIYF; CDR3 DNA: TGCAGCGTGACCCGGGGGTCTGGAAACACCATATATTTT
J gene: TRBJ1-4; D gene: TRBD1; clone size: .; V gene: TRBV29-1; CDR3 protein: CSVIGQGEVKLFF; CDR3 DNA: TGCAGCGTTATTGGACAGGGAGAAGTAAAACTGTTTTTT
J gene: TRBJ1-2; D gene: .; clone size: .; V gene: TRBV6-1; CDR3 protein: CASTGGPDSNYGYTF; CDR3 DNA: TGTGCCAGCACCGGGGGCCCAGATTCTAACTATGGCTACACCTTC
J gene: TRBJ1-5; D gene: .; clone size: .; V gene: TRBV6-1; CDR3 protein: CATSTEYSNQPQHF; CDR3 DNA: TGTGCCACCTCGACAGAGTATAGCAATCAGCCCCAGCATTTT
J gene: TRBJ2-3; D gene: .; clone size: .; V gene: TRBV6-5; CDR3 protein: CASYTPLEDTQYF; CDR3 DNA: TGTGCCAGTTACACCCCCCTAGAGGATACGCAGTATTTT
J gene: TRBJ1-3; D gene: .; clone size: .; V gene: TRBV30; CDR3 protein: CAWNKNSGNTIYF; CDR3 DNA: TGTGCCTGGAACAAGAACTCTGGAAACACCATATATTTT
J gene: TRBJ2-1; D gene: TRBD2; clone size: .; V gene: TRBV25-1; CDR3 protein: CASSEIGGGAGNEQFF; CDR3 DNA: TGTGCCAGCAGTGAAATCGGCGGGGGGGCTGGGAATGAGCAGTTCTTC
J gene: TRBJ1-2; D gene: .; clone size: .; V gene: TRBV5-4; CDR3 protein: CASSLFAGTDYGYTF; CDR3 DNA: TGTGCCAGCAGCTTGTTTGCGGGCACTGACTATGGCTACACCTTC
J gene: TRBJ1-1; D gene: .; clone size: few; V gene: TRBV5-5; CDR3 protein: CASSLRFRNTEAFF; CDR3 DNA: TGTGCCAGCAGCTTACGTTTCCGGAACACTGAAGCTTTCTTT
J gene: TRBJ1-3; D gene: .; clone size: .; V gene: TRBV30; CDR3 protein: CAWSVLRRGSGNTIYF; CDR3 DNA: TGTGCCTGGAGTGTATTAAGAAGGGGCTCTGGAAACACCATATATTTT
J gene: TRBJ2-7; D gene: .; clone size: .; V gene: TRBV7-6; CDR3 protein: CASSARVSPSYEQYF; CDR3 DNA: TGTGCCAGCTCCGCGAGGGTCTCCCCCTCCTACGAGCAGTACTTC
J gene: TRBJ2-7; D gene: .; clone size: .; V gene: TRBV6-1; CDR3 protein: CASSARQVGYEQYF; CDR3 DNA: TGTGCCAGCAGTGCACGACAGGTTGGCTACGAGCAGTACTTC
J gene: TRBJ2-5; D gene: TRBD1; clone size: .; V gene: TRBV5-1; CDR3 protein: CASSLGQGALETQYF; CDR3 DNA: TGCGCCAGCAGCCTGGGACAGGGGGCTCTGGAGACCCAGTACTTC
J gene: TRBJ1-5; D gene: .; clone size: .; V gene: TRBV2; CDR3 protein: CASSSGGQPQHF; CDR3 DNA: TGTGCCAGTAGCTCCGGGGGACAGCCCCAGCATTTT
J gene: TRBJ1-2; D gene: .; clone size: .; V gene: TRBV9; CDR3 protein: CASSGGPGYTF; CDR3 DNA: TGTGCCAGCAGCGGCGGCCCCGGCTACACCTTC